This record covers a single T cell receptor beta chain. What it recognizes is unknown. The germline gives CDR1 SGHTA, CDR2 FQGNSA. This CDR3 contains 15 residues. V lost 4 bases and J 5 bases, leaving 17 bases between the germline ends. This PCR relied on a set of 60 Vbeta primers and 13 Jbeta primers. Measured with immunoSEQ multiplex PCR; TCRdb has only the in-frame clones, and not every one. The top ten clones hold about 1.5% of a sample with 100,000 to 150,000 clones, over 75% of them seen once. This entry belongs to a study of cytomegalovirus exposure and HLA in healthy donors. Regarding the study as a whole: Most TCR sequences showed up rarely, but some public TCRs showed up in many donors. Segments of the TCR beta V type were, in most cases, productive about 87% or about 30% of the time in an earlier analysis.

The receptor comes from a woman aged 18-29 years in good health and CMV-seronegative. Sequencing used PBMCs. This sequence joins TRBV7-2 and TRBJ1-2, with D maybe TRBD1 (5 bases). CDR3 sequence reads: CASSSHGPGIYGYTF. CDR3 nucleotide sequence: TGTGCCAGCAGCTCTCACGGCCCAGGGATTTATGGCTACACCTTC.